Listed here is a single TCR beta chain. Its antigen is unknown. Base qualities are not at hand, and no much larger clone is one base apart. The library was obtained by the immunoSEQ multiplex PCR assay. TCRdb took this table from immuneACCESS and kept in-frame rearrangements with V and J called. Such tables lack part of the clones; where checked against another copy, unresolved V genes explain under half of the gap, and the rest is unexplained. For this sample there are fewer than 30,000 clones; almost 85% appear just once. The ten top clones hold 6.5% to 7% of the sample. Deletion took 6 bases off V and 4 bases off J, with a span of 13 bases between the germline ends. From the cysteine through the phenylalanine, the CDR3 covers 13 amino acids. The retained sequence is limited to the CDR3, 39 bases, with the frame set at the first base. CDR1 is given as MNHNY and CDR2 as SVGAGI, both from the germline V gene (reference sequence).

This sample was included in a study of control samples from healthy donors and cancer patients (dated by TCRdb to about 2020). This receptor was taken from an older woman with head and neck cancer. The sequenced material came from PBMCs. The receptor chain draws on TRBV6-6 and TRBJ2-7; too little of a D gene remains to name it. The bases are TGTGCCAGCAGCCCCCCCGGGCAGTACGAGCAGTACTTC. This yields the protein CASSPPGQYEQYF.